This T cell receptor (beta chain) is from a study of blood T cell repertoires in COVID-19. Trimming took off 7 bases at V and 7 bases at J, with 19 bases between the two ends. Germline values: CDR1 MNHEY, CDR2 SVGAGI. The CDR3 has 14 amino acids. Source study methods: Nucleated cell counts were estimated from reference gene primer amplification. This table comes from immunoSEQ multiplex PCR, and its TCRdb copy is limited to in-frame clones, with some not included. Clone size and the V and J calls come from that table; the DNA yielded D and trimming. The sample includes around 320,000 clones, 88% seen only once; the top ten take 5.5% to 7%.

What was sequenced was peripheral blood. The chain combines TRBV6-5 with TRBJ1-2; maybe TRBD1 (5 bases). The TCR was taken from a woman in her 30s who had recovered from COVID-19. The CDR3 nucleotides are TGTGCCAGCAATCACAGGAGGGCCAAACCTGGCTACACCTTC. It encodes CASNHRRAKPGYTF.